Detailed here is one T cell receptor beta chain. As yet, its antigen is unknown. This sample is drawn from a study of shared clonotypes between healthy human individuals. V lost 3 bases and J lost 4, with 9 bases in between. Germline loops: CDR1 SEHNR, CDR2 FQNEAQ (reference sequence). The CDR3 sequence is 13 residues long. Whole-study results and caveats: Generation probability values for non-shared clonotypes were lower than those for clonotypes shared by all four donors. Naive CD4 clonotypes were shared across several donors at roughly 4.6%.

Several immunoSEQ plates held equal portions of the genomic DNA taken from each subset. Sequencing was performed with immunoSEQ multiplex PCR; in TCRdb, only in-frame clones are kept and a portion is missing. The repertoire holds roughly 2.5 million clones, with 90% to 95% as singletons. The study drew all its donors from Caucasian adults living in Nashville, Tennessee. This sequence joins TRBV7-9 and TRBJ1-1, with unresolved D. This TCR derives from a man between 18 and 29 years old in good health. Sequencing input: naive CD4+ T cells sorted from blood. Subset indicated: CD45RA+ positively selected. The CDR3 reads CASSLTWGTEAFF. The CDR3 nucleotides read TGTGCCAGCAGCTTGACTTGGGGCACTGAAGCTTTCTTT.